The rows below give T cell receptor beta chains drawn from one sample of a study of PD-1 blockade in classical Hodgkin lymphoma. Repertoires were generated with immunoSEQ multiplex PCR, while TCRdb's copy carries only in-frame clones and drops some. This sample has around 99,000 clones, with approximately 80% found just once. The specimen was peripheral blood mononuclear cells (PBMCs), collected before the second cycle of nivolumab. These receptor sequences come from a human donor with classical Hodgkin lymphoma. CDR3s include the opening cysteine and the closing phenylalanine or tryptophan.

V gene	CDR3 protein
TRBV5-1	CASSSSPWHEQYF
TRBV10-2	CASTRAAQGQPQHF
TRBV30	CAWSVGSSGAPDTQYF
TRBV10-3	CAISPQTSGEQYF
TRBV6-6	CASSYSAGDGYTF
TRBV12-5	CASGLGSTNEKLFF
TRBV6-5	CASSYSGVGGTEAFF
TRBV7-2	CASSLFLGGPGEQYF
TRBV6-5	CASGPQAGSYEQYF
TRBV5-1	CASGDTSGSGNEQFF
TRBV4-1	CASSQEGLAGPAYEQYF
TRBV7-7	CASSLRRGDEQYF
TRBV30	CAWVPLGLAGVHPYF
TRBV27	CASNNGQGAGELFF
TRBV7-2	CASSLELAGGTNEQYF
TRBV7-2	CASSSLFPGRGSGYTF
TRBV2	CASIRDGNTEAFF
TRBV7-2	CASSLFAGDSYEQYF
TRBV19	CASSGGLARDTDTQYF
TRBV7-9	CASSLRQGAEAFF
TRBV19	CASSILLSYEQYF
TRBV5-8	CASSSGLAGVVGETQYF
TRBV29-1	CSVDIGSETQYF
TRBV5-1	CASSLEASGSKTQYF
TRBV5-1	CASSATNAGFSTDTQYF
TRBV5-5	CASRIGGGNEQFF
TRBV6-5	CASSASGGANYGYTF
TRBV28	CASSSPGTSGSNEQFF
TRBV19	CASSIAGRALFTDTQYF
TRBV28	CASSTLPGLDGGQPQHF
TRBV18	CASSPGGTGGETQYF
TRBV5-1	CASSLASGLAGTGELFF
TRBV6-5	CASSYGQYEKLFF
TRBV10-3	CAIKHSTSGHNEQFF
TRBV5-4	CASSLNKRSSGNTIYF
TRBV7-8	CASSLAGSGNQPQHF